A selection of T cell receptor beta chains follows, all from one sample in a study of shared clonotypes between healthy human individuals. The method was immunoSEQ multiplex PCR; TCRdb's version includes in-frame clones alone and lacks a portion of them. The sample contains millions of clones, roughly 96% of which appear only once. The sequenced material came from naive CD4+ T cells sorted from blood. These receptors all stem from a man younger than 30 in good health. The CDR3 runs from the conserved cysteine through the conserved F or W. D genes are given only for firm matches. Clone size, where shown, is once, few, many, or a class for clones that have expanded.

abundance,j_gene,v_gene,d_gene,CDR3nt,CDR3aa
once,TRBJ2-2,TRBV27,TRBD1,TGTGCCAGCAGTCCTCGGACAGGGACAGGGGAGCTGTTTTTT,CASSPRTGTGELFF
.,TRBJ2-2,TRBV6-5,TRBD1,TGTGCCAGCAGCTCAGGGGGCGCGAACACCGGGGAGCTGTTTTTT,CASSSGGANTGELFF
.,TRBJ1-2,TRBV19,TRBD1,TGTGCCAGTAGTAGCTCCCCGGGGACAGCGTATGGCTACACCTTC,CASSSSPGTAYGYTF
.,TRBJ1-3,TRBV28,.,TGTGCCAGCGGCACTGGAAACACCATATATTTT,CASGTGNTIYF
.,TRBJ2-2,TRBV6-1,TRBD1,TGTGCCAGCAGTGCAGGGGGCACCGGGGAGCTGTTTTTT,CASSAGGTGELFF
.,TRBJ2-7,TRBV27,TRBD2,TGTGCCAGCAGTTTATCGTACCCGGGACTAGTAAACGAGCAGTACTTC,CASSLSYPGLVNEQYF
.,TRBJ2-1,TRBV15,.,TGTGCCACCAGCAGAGTCTTCATGGGAGGGGGTGAGCAGTTCTTC,CATSRVFMGGGEQFF
.,TRBJ2-7,TRBV15,.,TGTGCCACCAGCAGAGATTGGGAAGTACGCTACGAGCAGTACTTC,CATSRDWEVRYEQYF
once,TRBJ1-6,TRBV7-9,TRBD1,TGTGCCAGCAGCAGGACAGGAGGGATCTATAATTCACCCCTCCACTTT,CASSRTGGIYNSPLHF
.,TRBJ2-7,TRBV27,TRBD1,TGTGCCAGCAGTGACCGGGACAGGGTTTCCTACGAGCAGTACTTC,CASSDRDRVSYEQYF
.,TRBJ2-7,TRBV6-5,TRBD1,TGTGCCAGCGGAAGACAGGGAACCTACGAGCAGTACTTC,CASGRQGTYEQYF
.,TRBJ1-2,TRBV19,.,TGTGCCAGTAAACACAGACGGGGTGATGGCTACACCTTC,CASKHRRGDGYTF
.,TRBJ1-5,TRBV2,TRBD1,TGTGCCAGCAGCGCACAGGGGGCGCCTCAGCCCCAGCATTTT,CASSAQGAPQPQHF
.,TRBJ2-7,TRBV4-1,TRBD1,TGCGCCAGCAGCCCATCCGGGACAGGGGTTCGCGAGCAGTACTTC,CASSPSGTGVREQYF
.,TRBJ2-5,TRBV4-1,.,TGCGCCAGCAGCCAGGCCTTAAGAGAGACCCAGTACTTC,CASSQALRETQYF
.,TRBJ2-2,TRBV28,.,TGTGCCAGCGAACGAGGGGAGCTGTTTTTT,CASERGELFF
.,TRBJ2-7,TRBV28,TRBD1,TGTGCCAGCAGTGCCCGGGACAGGTACGAGCAGTACTTC,CASSARDRYEQYF
.,TRBJ2-7,TRBV2,TRBD2,TGTGCCAGCAGTTTCTTAGCGGGAGGTACAAGTGTCTACGAGCAGTACTTC,CASSFLAGGTSVYEQYF
.,TRBJ2-3,TRBV5-1,.,TGCGCCAGCAGCTTGGATCCAGCAAGCACAGATACGCAGTATTTT,CASSLDPASTDTQYF
.,TRBJ2-7,TRBV9,TRBD2,TGTGCCAGCAGCGTAGGTACTGATGCAGCGGGAGGGCCCGAGCAGTACTTC,CASSVGTDAAGGPEQYF
.,TRBJ2-1,TRBV6-5,TRBD2,TGTGCCAGCAGTTCTCTTCCAGCGGGAGGGCGTAATGAGCAGTTCTTC,CASSSLPAGGRNEQFF
.,TRBJ2-5,TRBV7-2,TRBD2,TGTGCCAGCAGCTCAGTAGCGGGAGCGTTCGCAGAGACCCAGTACTTC,CASSSVAGAFAETQYF
few,TRBJ1-5,TRBV30,.,TGTGCCTGGAGTCCAGGTAGCAATCAGCCCCAGCATTTT,CAWSPGSNQPQHF
.,TRBJ2-1,TRBV7-2,.,TGTGCCAGCAGCTTAGGGGGGGCTGCCATCAATGAGCAGTTCTTC,CASSLGGAAINEQFF
.,TRBJ2-3,TRBV6-5,.,TGTGCCAGCAGTACCCTGCAGAGCACAGATACGCAGTATTTT,CASSTLQSTDTQYF
.,TRBJ1-5,TRBV5-6,TRBD1,TGTGCCAGCAGCTTGTATGACAGGGTAAATCAGCCCCAGCATTTT,CASSLYDRVNQPQHF
.,TRBJ2-1,TRBV4-3,.,TGCGCCAGCAGCCAAGAGGTGCAGAACTACAATGAGCAGTTCTTC,CASSQEVQNYNEQFF
.,TRBJ1-2,TRBV6-5,TRBD1,TGTGCCAGCAGTACTCACAGGGGATTGGGGGGCTACACCTTC,CASSTHRGLGGYTF
.,TRBJ1-5,TRBV7-9,TRBD1,TGTGCCAGCAGCTTAGGGCAGGGGGCCCCCAATCAGCCCCAGCATTTT,CASSLGQGAPNQPQHF
.,TRBJ2-1,TRBV30,TRBD2,TGTGCCTGGAGTGTATACCGGACTAGCGGGTCTACTAATGAGCAGTTCTTC,CAWSVYRTSGSTNEQFF
.,TRBJ2-7,TRBV6-5,.,TGTGCCAGCAGTTTGGACCCAACGTTCTACGAGCAGTACTTC,CASSLDPTFYEQYF
.,TRBJ2-2,TRBV5-1,.,TGCGCCAGCAGCTTAGCGACTACGAACACCGGGGAGCTGTTTTTT,CASSLATTNTGELFF
.,TRBJ2-1,TRBV28,TRBD2,TGTGCCAGCAGTTTTTTGAGCGGGGGGGCCAATGAGCAGTTCTTC,CASSFLSGGANEQFF
.,TRBJ2-1,TRBV27,.,TGTGCCAGCAGATTCCAGGACAGCCCGAGTTGGTTCTTC,CASRFQDSPSWFF
.,TRBJ2-7,TRBV30,.,TGTGCCTGGAGTGTTGGGGTTCTCTACGAGCAGTACTTC,CAWSVGVLYEQYF
.,TRBJ1-2,TRBV9,.,TGTGCCAGCAGCGCAGCCCGGGACCCACGAAACGGCTACACCTTC,CASSAARDPRNGYTF
.,TRBJ1-5,TRBV4-1,.,TGCGCCAGCAGCCAAGATCTTCCAGCAGGGAGCAATCAGCCCCAGCATTTT,CASSQDLPAGSNQPQHF
.,TRBJ1-1,TRBV28,.,TGTGCCAGCAGCACCACCCTATGGGGCAGGGGGAACACTGAAGCTTTCTTT,CASSTTLWGRGNTEAFF
once,TRBJ1-2,TRBV12-5,.,TGTGCTAGTGGTCCCCGGGCCCAGGGAGGCTACACCTTC,CASGPRAQGGYTF
.,TRBJ1-6,TRBV5-6,TRBD1,TGTGCCAGCAGCTTGTTATGGGACAGCTTTAGCTCCTATAATTCACCCCTCCACTTT,CASSLLWDSFSSYNSPLHF
.,TRBJ1-5,TRBV28,TRBD1,TGTGCCAGCAGCCAGGGGGCGATCCAGCCCCAGCATTTT,CASSQGAIQPQHF
few,TRBJ1-2,TRBV18,.,TGTGCCAGCTCACCACCCTCGGGTAACTATGGCTACACCTTC,CASSPPSGNYGYTF
.,TRBJ2-7,TRBV11-1,.,TGTGCCAGCAGCTTACCCAGCCCGGGACGAGGGATCGGCGAGCAGTACTTC,CASSLPSPGRGIGEQYF
.,TRBJ2-2,TRBV19,TRBD2,TGTGCCAGTAGTATAAGCGGGAGTATTCGGACCGGGGAGCTGTTTTTT,CASSISGSIRTGELFF
once,TRBJ2-1,TRBV10-1,.,TGCGCCAGCAGTGAGTCAGCGGCAGGCTCCTACAATGAGCAGTTCTTC,CASSESAAGSYNEQFF
.,TRBJ2-7,TRBV18,.,TGTGCCAGCTCACCTGGCAGGCAGTACGAGCAGTACTTC,CASSPGRQYEQYF
.,TRBJ1-1,TRBV30,.,TGTGCCTGGATACAAAATATGGGCAAGACGAGCCCCTCGAACACTGAAGCTTTCTTT,CAWIQNMGKTSPSNTEAFF
.,TRBJ1-4,TRBV6-5,.,TGTGCCAGCAGTACCGGGGGCGCAACTAATGAAAAACTGTTTTTT,CASSTGGATNEKLFF
.,TRBJ1-4,TRBV25-1,TRBD1,TGTGCCAGCAGTGTAGACGGGACAGGGGTCGAAAAACTGTTTTTT,CASSVDGTGVEKLFF
.,TRBJ2-5,TRBV6-1,.,TGTGCCAGCAGAGACAGGGACTTTCGAGAGACCCAGTACTTC,CASRDRDFRETQYF
.,TRBJ2-7,TRBV5-1,.,TGCGCCAGCAGCTTGGGGGCTAGCGAAGCCTACGAGCAGTACTTC,CASSLGASEAYEQYF
few,TRBJ2-7,TRBV6-1,TRBD1,TGTGCCAGCAGTTTAACAGGGGTGGACGAGCAGTACTTC,CASSLTGVDEQYF
.,TRBJ2-7,TRBV4-1,TRBD2,TGCGCCAGCAGCCAAGATCCGGGCGGGGGGGCCGAGCAGTACTTC,CASSQDPGGGAEQYF
.,TRBJ2-1,TRBV27,.,TGTGCCAGCACTGGGTGGACTAATTCCGGCGGTGAGCAGTTCTTC,CASTGWTNSGGEQFF
.,TRBJ2-7,TRBV5-3,.,TGTGCCAGAAGCCCTGAATCCTCCTACGAGCAGTACTTC,CARSPESSYEQYF
.,TRBJ2-3,TRBV19,.,TGTGCCAGTAGTATAGGAGGGGGGGATCTTACAGATACGCAGTATTTT,CASSIGGGDLTDTQYF
.,TRBJ2-3,TRBV6-1,TRBD1,TGTGCCAGCAGTATGGGACAGGGGAGCACAGATACGCAGTATTTT,CASSMGQGSTDTQYF
.,TRBJ1-2,TRBV6-5,.,TGTGCCAGCAGTTACTCCGAGAGCTATGGCTACACCTTC,CASSYSESYGYTF
.,TRBJ2-4,TRBV19,.,TGTGCCAGCAGTTCCCTACCGGCGTTGGGCAAAAACATTCAGTACTTC,CASSSLPALGKNIQYF